This T cell receptor (beta chain) is drawn from a study of shared clonotypes between healthy human individuals. About the research overall: Donor ages ranged 18 to 49 years: two women, a few men.

The study separated CD4+ cells into CD45RA+ naive and CD45RA-negative memory subsets. The CDR3 is 14 residues long. Germline CDR1 is MGHRA and CDR2 is YSYEKL. Germline trimming cut 5 bases from V and 6 bases from J; bases unmatched to any gene: 7. This clone was detected ten times or more. The table came from immunoSEQ multiplex PCR; TCRdb's copy has only in-frame clones and leaves some out. Of 550,000 to 700,000 clones in the sample, more than 70% were seen once. The rearrangement joins TRBV4-1 to TRBJ1-5, with 7 bases matching TRBD1. The sequence derives from a woman between 25 and 40 years old in good health. The sequenced material came from memory CD4+ T cells sorted from blood. Subset here: CD45RA-negative fraction. CDR3 bases: TGCGCCAGCAGCTCAGACAGGGCTGGTCAGCCCCAGCATTTT. Protein: CASSSDRAGQPQHF.